The text below deals with one T cell receptor beta chain. Germline CDR1 is MDHEN and CDR2 is SYDVKM. CDR3 size: 16 residues. V lost 6 bases to trimming and J lost 0 bases, with 18 bases between them. This specimen comes from a study of prognosis after radiotherapy for stage I lung cancer. Genomic DNA yielded TCR beta CDR3, amplified by two-round multiplex PCR. Each TRBV and TRBJ gene had its own primer in the first PCR round. TCRdb used MiXCR to reprocess the multiplex PCR reads, holding one entry per CDR3 protein. The sample shows about 22,000 distinct CDR3 sequences, about two fifths of them seen only once.

The receptor was derived from a donor over 45 with non-small cell lung cancer. Sequenced here: PBMCs, sampled before or after stereotactic body radiation therapy (not recorded which). The J gene is TRBJ2-7, the V gene TRBV28; TRBD2 is a possible D gene (6 bases). CDR3 loop: CASRSRDFQSSYEQYF. The DNA of the CDR3 is TGTGCCAGCAGGTCCCGGGACTTTCAAAGCTCCTACGAGCAGTACTTC.